The next 30 T cell receptor beta chains were all read from a single sample in a study of T cell changes during pregnancy in multiple sclerosis. The table came from immunoSEQ multiplex PCR; TCRdb's copy has only in-frame clones and leaves some out. The data contain tens of thousands of clones, roughly nine tenths of them singletons. The sequenced sample was peripheral blood, obtained in the second trimester of pregnancy. The receptors come from a female donor with multiple sclerosis, enrolled in a pregnancy study.

The chain couples TRBV4-1 to TRBJ2-3; 9 nucleotides match TRBD2. Germline V gene lookup returns CDR1 MGHRA and CDR2 YSYEKL. The CDR3 consists of 12 residues. V trimming: 9 bases; J trimming: 6 bases; junction bases outside the gene matches: 4. The CDR3 spells CASRSGGDTQYF. The CDR3 DNA follows: TGCGCCAGTCGGAGCGGGGGGGATACGCAGTATTTT.

The rearrangement joins TRBV4-2 to TRBJ2-5, with TRBD2 matching over 9 bases. The CDR3 is 16 amino acids. Germline V gives CDR1 LGHNA, CDR2 YNFKEQ. With 1 base clipped from V and 1 base from J, the junction kept 4 bases outside the gene matches. For the CDR3, the DNA is TGTGCCAGCAGCCAAGCTCCGCGGGGGGGCCAAGAGACCCAGTACTTC. This translates into CASSQAPRGGQETQYF.

The chain combines TRBV7-2 with TRBJ1-4; 8 nucleotides match TRBD1. There are 15 residues in the CDR3. In germline, CDR1 is SGHTA, CDR2 FQGNSA. With 4 bases clipped from V and 8 bases from J, the junction kept 9 bases outside the gene matches. The CDR3 DNA follows: TGTGCCAGCAGCTCTTACCAGGGGGCAGGAGAAAAACTGTTTTTT. Its protein product is CASSSYQGAGEKLFF. The full variable domain, in which reference TRBV7-2 and TRBJ1-4 provide the parts outside the CDR3, is GAGVSQSPSNKVTEKGKDVELRCDPISGHTALYWYRQSLGQGLEFLIYFQGNSAPDKSGLPSDRFSAERTGGSVSTLTIQRTQQEDSAVYLCASSSYQGAGEKLFFGSGTQLSVL.

This chain connects TRBV15 to TRBJ1-4; TRBD1 matches 9 bases. The germline V gene encodes CDR1 LNHNV and CDR2 YYDKDF (reference sequence). The CDR3 spans 16 residues. The V gene end was trimmed by 2 bases and the J gene end by 6 bases; junction bases not matched to a gene: 7. The CDR3 reads CATSRSRDRVDEKLFF. CDR3 coding DNA: TGTGCCACCAGCAGATCCCGGGACAGGGTAGATGAAAAACTGTTTTTT.

V gene TRBV27 combines with J gene TRBJ1-2; D not certain. V was cut by 6 bases and J by 5 bases, with 16 bases left in between. The germline V gene encodes CDR1 MNHEY and CDR2 SMNVEV (reference sequence). This CDR3 is built from 14 residues. CDR3 loop: CASRRALRDYGYTF. DNA for the CDR3: TGTGCCAGCAGACGGGCTTTGAGGGATTATGGCTACACCTTC.

J is TRBJ2-1 and V is TRBV5-6; TRBD1 is a possible D gene (6 bases). The V gene's germline CDR1 is SGHDT and CDR2 YYEEEE. Trimming left V 3 bases short and J 0 bases short, with 16 bases between. The CDR3 runs to 17 residues. CDR3 sequence reads: CASSSQTGPSSYNEQFF. DNA of the CDR3: TGTGCCAGCAGCTCCCAGACAGGCCCAAGCTCCTACAATGAGCAGTTCTTC.

The rearrangement uses TRBV9 and TRBJ1-2, with no clear D. V was trimmed by 4 bases and J by 0 bases, leaving 25 bases between them. The germline CDR1 and CDR2 sequences are SGDLS and YYNGEE. This CDR3 has 19 amino acids. As DNA, the CDR3 is TGTGCCAGCAGCCCCGTAAAGATGGGCAGGTTAAACGCTAACTATGGCTACACCTTC. Protein: CASSPVKMGRLNANYGYTF.

The gene calls are TRBV7-6 and TRBJ2-1; 8 positions agree with TRBD2. CDR3 length: 15 residues. Per the germline V gene, CDR1 is SGHVS and CDR2 is FNYEAQ. V lost 1 base and J lost 6; bases outside the gene matches: 5. CDR3 sequence: CASSLEAGAANEQFF. Here the CDR3 DNA reads TGTGCCAGCAGCTTAGAAGCGGGGGCCGCCAATGAGCAGTTCTTC.

The rearrangement links TRBV7-9 to TRBJ2-7, with D possibly TRBD1 on 6 matching bases. V was cut by 5 bases and J by 3 bases, with 11 bases left in between. The CDR3 is 13 amino acids. In germline, CDR1 is SEHNR, CDR2 FQNEAQ (reference sequence). CDR3 residues: CASSVGQFYEQYF. The CDR3 DNA is TGTGCCAGCAGCGTTGGACAGTTCTACGAGCAGTACTTC.

This chain joins TRBV9 and TRBJ2-1; 7 nucleotides align to TRBD1. The CDR3 is made up of 14 amino acids. J was trimmed by 7 bases and V by 4 bases; bases with no gene match: 8. CDR1 and CDR2 from the germline V gene are SGDLS and YYNGEE. The CDR3 sequence: CASSPGTAWNEQFF. The CDR3, as DNA: TGTGCCAGCAGCCCCGGGACAGCGTGGAATGAGCAGTTCTTC.

The V and J genes are TRBV18 and TRBJ1-5, with 9 bases lining up with TRBD1. Unmatched junction bases numbered 2, after V lost 4 bases and J lost 1 base. Per germline, CDR1 KGHSH and CDR2 LQKENI. The CDR3 is 15 amino acids. The CDR3 reads CASSRGTGSNQPQHF. The CDR3 coding sequence is TGTGCCAGCTCACGAGGGACAGGGAGCAATCAGCCCCAGCATTTT. Filled out from reference TRBV18 and TRBJ1-5, the complete variable domain reads NAGVMQNPRHLVRRRGQEARLRCSPMKGHSHVYWYRQLPEEGLKFMVYLQKENIIDESGMPKERFSAEFPKEGPSILRIQQVVRGDSAAYFCASSRGTGSNQPQHFGDGTRLSIL.

The J gene is TRBJ2-5, the V gene TRBV13; TRBD2 aligns across 7 bases. V gave up 5 bases and J gave up 2 bases; unmatched junction bases: 11. Germline V CDR1 and CDR2: PRHDT, FYEKMQ (reference sequence). The CDR3 runs to 16 residues. The CDR3, as DNA: TGTGCCAGCAGCCCTCGACTAAGCGGGGAGCAAGAGACCCAGTACTTC. Its translation is CASSPRLSGEQETQYF.

This clone appeared once. This chain connects TRBV7-2 to TRBJ1-1; perhaps TRBD1 as D (6 bases). The ends were cut back, 2 bases at V and 3 bases at J, with 19 bases in the middle. CDR3 length: 17 amino acids. CDR1 and CDR2 (germline): SGHTA, FQGNSA. The CDR3 DNA reads TGTGCCAGCAGCTTATTCAGGTGGGGGCGACGGGACACTGAAGCTTTCTTT. This gives the protein CASSLFRWGRRDTEAFF.

This clone has a count of ten or more. The CDR3 sequence: CASSLGLAGVNEQYF. Written as DNA, the CDR3 is TGTGCCAGCAGTTTAGGACTAGCGGGGGTCAACGAGCAGTACTTC. This chain connects TRBV27 to TRBJ2-7, with 13 bases fitting TRBD2. The CDR3 totals 15 residues. V lost 2 bases, J lost 5 bases, and 3 bases stayed unmatched. Germline CDR1 MNHEY, CDR2 SMNVEV (reference sequence).

The chain links TRBV18 to TRBJ1-1; 7 bases match TRBD1. The CDR3 is 13 residues long. Per the germline V gene, CDR1 is KGHSH and CDR2 is LQKENI. The ends lost 6 bases at V and 8 bases at J; junction bases unmatched: 9. The CDR3 DNA reads TGTGCCAGCTCGGCACAGGGGCCAGGAGAAGCTTTCTTT. Amino acids: CASSAQGPGEAFF.

The chain is built from TRBV6-5 and TRBJ2-1; 7 bases line up with TRBD1. The ends lost 6 bases at V and 8 bases at J; junction bases unmatched: 4. This CDR3 region has 12 residues. Per germline, CDR1 MNHEY and CDR2 SVGAGI. The CDR3: CASSSQGHEQFF. CDR3 bases: TGTGCCAGCAGCTCACAGGGGCATGAGCAGTTCTTC.

V gene TRBV7-9 combines with J gene TRBJ2-7; TRBD1 might be the D (5 bases). V was cut by 3 bases and J by 4 bases, with 19 bases left in between. The CDR3 extends over 16 amino acids. CDR1 SEHNR and CDR2 FQNEAQ come from the germline V gene (reference sequence). The CDR3 loop is CASSLLFGAGSYEQYF. The CDR3 coding sequence is TGTGCCAGCAGCTTGCTTTTTGGCGCAGGGTCTTACGAGCAGTACTTC.

The chain joins TRBV30 to TRBJ1-2; 10 nucleotides line up with TRBD1. The germline CDR1 and CDR2 sequences are GTSNPN and SVGIG (reference sequence). The trim removed 4 bases at V and 6 bases at J, leaving 8 bases unmatched. The CDR3 runs to 14 residues. The CDR3 DNA follows: TGTGCCTGGACAGGGGACAGGGGTTCCGATGGCTACACCTTC. Its protein product is CAWTGDRGSDGYTF.

The chain is built from TRBV5-6 and TRBJ2-7, with 8 bases identical to TRBD1. This CDR3 region has 15 residues. Germline-derived CDR1 and CDR2 are SGHDT and YYEEEE. The junction had 8 bases not matched to a gene; V was cut back by 4 bases and J by 2 bases. CDR3 bases: TGTGCCAGCAGCCTAACCGGACAGGGACCCTACGAGCAGTACTTC. This translates into CASSLTGQGPYEQYF. Based on the CDR3 plus reference TRBV5-6 and TRBJ2-7, the full variable domain is DAGVTQSPTHLIKTRGQQVTLRCSPKSGHDTVSWYQQALGQGPQFIFQYYEEEERQRGNFPDRFSGHQFPNYSSELNVNALLLGDSALYLCASSLTGQGPYEQYFGPGTRLTVT.

The chain uses TRBV5-1 and TRBJ2-2; a weak D match, TRBD1 (5 bases). Germline V gives CDR1 SGHRS, CDR2 YFSETQ. CDR3 length: 13 residues. V lost 4 bases and J lost 6, with 10 bases in between. CDR3: CASSVEGAGELFF. The DNA for the CDR3 is TGCGCCAGCAGCGTGGAAGGGGCCGGGGAGCTGTTTTTT. Full variable domain (missing parts from reference TRBV5-1 and TRBJ2-2): KAGVTQTPRYLIKTRGQQVTLSCSPISGHRSVSWYQQTPGQGLQFLFEYFSETQRNKGNFPGRFSGRQFSNSRSEMNVSTLELGDSALYLCASSVEGAGELFFGEGSRLTVL.

The gene calls are TRBV11-2 and TRBJ2-7; D not certain. CDR1 is SGHAT and CDR2 is FQNNGV in the germline V gene. This CDR3 has 14 residues. The V end was cut by 4 bases, the J end by 0 bases, with 10 bases between. CDR3 sequence: CASSSSTYSYEQYF. The CDR3 coding sequence is TGTGCCAGCAGCTCTTCGACATACTCCTACGAGCAGTACTTC.

The CDR3 DNA follows: TGCGCCAGCAGCCAAGTCTCCCAGCGGCCTATGAACACTGAAGCTTTCTTT. As protein: CASSQVSQRPMNTEAFF. This sequence joins TRBV4-3 and TRBJ1-1; no reliable D call. The CDR3 extends over 17 amino acids. Trimming pared 1 base from V and 0 bases from J, leaving 15 bases between. Germline CDR1 is LGHNA and CDR2 is YSLEER.

By its share, this clone is medium-sized. V usage is TRBV6-4 and J usage is TRBJ1-1; TRBD1 matches at 11 bases. The germline V gene encodes CDR1 MRHNA and CDR2 SNTAGT. There are 15 residues in the CDR3. V lost 4 bases to trimming and J lost 6 bases; unmatched junction nucleotides: 7. The chain's CDR3 is CASSVDPGQGAEAFF. The DNA for the CDR3 is TGTGCCAGCAGTGTTGATCCGGGACAGGGGGCTGAAGCTTTCTTT.

The chain joins TRBV2 to TRBJ2-3, with 7 bases aligning to TRBD1. Germline CDR1 SNHLY, CDR2 FYNNEI. This CDR3 contains 14 residues. V shed 7 bases, J shed 2 bases, and the junction held 6 bases outside the gene matches. CDR3: CASTTGQHTDTQYF. The DNA for the CDR3 is TGTGCCAGCACTACGGGACAGCACACAGATACGCAGTATTTT.

This CDR3 is CASSPGQGAIQPQHF. DNA of the CDR3: TGTGCCAGCTCACCAGGACAGGGGGCGATTCAGCCCCAGCATTTT. The chain carries TRBV18 and TRBJ1-5, with 11 bases fitting TRBD1. In germline, CDR1 is KGHSH, CDR2 LQKENI. With 2 bases clipped from V and 6 bases from J, the junction kept 3 bases outside the gene matches. The CDR3 has 15 residues.

This clone was counted a few times. The chain employs TRBV14 and TRBJ2-7, with D possibly matching TRBD2 (5 bases). V shed 6 bases and J shed 5 bases, with 17 bases lying between them. Germline V gene sequence: CDR1 SGHDN, CDR2 FVKESK. This CDR3 region has 14 residues. The CDR3 DNA sequence: TGTGCCAGCAGTCGGCTATCGGGGTTCGACGAGCAGTACTTC. Its translation: CASSRLSGFDEQYF.

CDR3: CASSEAGRGANYGYTF. As DNA, the CDR3 is TGTGCCAGCAGTGAAGCTGGACGGGGAGCTAACTATGGCTACACCTTC. The V and J genes are TRBV2 and TRBJ1-2, with no clear D. This CDR3 has 16 residues. Germline CDR1 and CDR2: SNHLY and FYNNEI. Deletions cut 0 bases from V and 0 bases from J, with 11 bases between.

The gene calls are TRBV27 and TRBJ2-1; no clear D gene. Trimming took 2 bases from V and 7 from J, leaving 9 bases between them. The CDR3 has 13 amino acids. CDR1 MNHEY and CDR2 SMNVEV come from the germline V gene (reference sequence). In DNA, the CDR3 is TGTGCCAGCAGTTTACAGGATAGGAATGAGCAGTTCTTC. It yields the protein CASSLQDRNEQFF.

This clone was recorded once. The chain couples TRBV14 to TRBJ2-3, with 8 bases matching TRBD2. CDR1 is SGHDN, CDR2 FVKESK, per germline. V lost 3 bases, J lost 3 bases, and 8 bases stayed unmatched. This CDR3 is 16 amino acids long. The CDR3 region is CASSHRRGVGTDTQYF. CDR3 bases: TGTGCCAGCAGCCACCGGCGGGGGGTTGGGACAGATACGCAGTATTTT.

This chain connects TRBV7-6 to TRBJ2-7; 9 nucleotides agree with TRBD1. CDR3 length equals 16 residues. CDR1 and CDR2 (germline): SGHVS, FNYEAQ. The junction had 4 bases not matched to a gene; V was cut back by 1 base and J by 0 bases. For the CDR3, the DNA is TGTGCCAGCAGCTTAGGCGGGACAGGGATCTCCTACGAGCAGTACTTC. Translating it yields CASSLGGTGISYEQYF.